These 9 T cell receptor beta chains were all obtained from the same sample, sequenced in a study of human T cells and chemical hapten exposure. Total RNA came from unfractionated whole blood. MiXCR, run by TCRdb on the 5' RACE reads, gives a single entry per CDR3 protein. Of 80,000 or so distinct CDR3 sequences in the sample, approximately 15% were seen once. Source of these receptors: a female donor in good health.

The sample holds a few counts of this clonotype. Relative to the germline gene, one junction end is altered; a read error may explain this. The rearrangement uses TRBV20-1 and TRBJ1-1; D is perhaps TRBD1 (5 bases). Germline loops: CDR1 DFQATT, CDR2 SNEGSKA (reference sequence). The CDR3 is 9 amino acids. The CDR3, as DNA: TGCAGTGCTAGGGGGTGGGGCTGGTTT. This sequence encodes CSARGWGWF.

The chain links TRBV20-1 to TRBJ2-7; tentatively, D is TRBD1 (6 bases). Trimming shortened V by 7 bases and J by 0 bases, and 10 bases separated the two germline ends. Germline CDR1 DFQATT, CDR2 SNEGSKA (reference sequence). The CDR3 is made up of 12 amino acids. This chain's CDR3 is CSVRRGSYEQYF. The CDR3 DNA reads TGCAGTGTTCGCAGGGGCTCCTACGAGCAGTACTTC.

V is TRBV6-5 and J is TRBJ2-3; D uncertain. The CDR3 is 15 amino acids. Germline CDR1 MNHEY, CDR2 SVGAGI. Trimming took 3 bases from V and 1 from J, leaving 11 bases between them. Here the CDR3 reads CASSYPGQGTDTQYF. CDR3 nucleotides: TGTGCCAGCAGTTATCCGGGCCAGGGCACAGATACGCAGTATTTT.

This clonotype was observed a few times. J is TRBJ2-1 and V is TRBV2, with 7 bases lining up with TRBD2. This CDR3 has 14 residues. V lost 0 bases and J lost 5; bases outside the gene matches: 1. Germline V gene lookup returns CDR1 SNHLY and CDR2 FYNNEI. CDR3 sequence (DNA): TGTGCCAGCAGTGAAGCGGGAGGGGACAATGAGCAGTTCTTC. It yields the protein CASSEAGGDNEQFF.

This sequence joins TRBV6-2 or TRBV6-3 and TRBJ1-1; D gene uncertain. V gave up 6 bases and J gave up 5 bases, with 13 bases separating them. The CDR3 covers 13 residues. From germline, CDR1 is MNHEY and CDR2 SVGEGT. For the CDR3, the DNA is TGTGCCAGCAGATCGGCCCCGGGGACTGAAGCTTTCTTT. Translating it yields CASRSAPGTEAFF.

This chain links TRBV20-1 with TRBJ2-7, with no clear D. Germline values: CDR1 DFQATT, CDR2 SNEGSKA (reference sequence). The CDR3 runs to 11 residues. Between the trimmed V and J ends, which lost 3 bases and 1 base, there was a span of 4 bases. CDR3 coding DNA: TGCAGTGCTAGGACTTCCTACGAGCAGTACTTC. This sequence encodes CSARTSYEQYF.

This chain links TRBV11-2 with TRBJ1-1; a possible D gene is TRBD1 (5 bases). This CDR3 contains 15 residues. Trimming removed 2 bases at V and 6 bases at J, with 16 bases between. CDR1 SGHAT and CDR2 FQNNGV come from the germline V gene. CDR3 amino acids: CASSLTESPRAEAFF. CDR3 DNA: TGTGCCAGCAGCTTAACCGAATCACCCAGGGCTGAAGCTTTCTTT.

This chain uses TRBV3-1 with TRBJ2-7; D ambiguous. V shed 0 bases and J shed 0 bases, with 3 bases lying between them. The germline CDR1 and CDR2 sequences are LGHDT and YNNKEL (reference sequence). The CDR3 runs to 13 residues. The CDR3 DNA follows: TGTGCCAGCAGCCAAGACGTCTCCTACGAGCAGTACTTC. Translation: CASSQDVSYEQYF.

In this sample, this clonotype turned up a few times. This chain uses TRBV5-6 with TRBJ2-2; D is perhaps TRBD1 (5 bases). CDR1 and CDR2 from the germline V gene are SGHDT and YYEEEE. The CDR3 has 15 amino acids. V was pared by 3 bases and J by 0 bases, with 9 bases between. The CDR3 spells CASSWGYANTGELFF. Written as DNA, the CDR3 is TGTGCCAGCAGCTGGGGCTACGCGAACACCGGGGAGCTGTTTTTT.